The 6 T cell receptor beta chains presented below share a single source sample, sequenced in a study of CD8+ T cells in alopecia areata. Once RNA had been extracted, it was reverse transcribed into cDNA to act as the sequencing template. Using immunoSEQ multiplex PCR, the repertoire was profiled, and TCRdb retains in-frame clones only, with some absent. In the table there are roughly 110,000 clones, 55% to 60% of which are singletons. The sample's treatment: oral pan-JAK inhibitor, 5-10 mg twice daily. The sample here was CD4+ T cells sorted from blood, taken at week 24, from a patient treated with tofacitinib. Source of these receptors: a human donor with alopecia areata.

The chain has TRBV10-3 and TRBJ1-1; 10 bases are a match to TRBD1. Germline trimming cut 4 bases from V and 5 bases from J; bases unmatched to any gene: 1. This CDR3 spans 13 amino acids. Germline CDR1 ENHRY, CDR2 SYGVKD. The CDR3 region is CAISGDRGTEAFF. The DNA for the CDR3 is TGTGCCATCAGTGGGGACAGGGGAACTGAAGCTTTCTTT.

CDR3 DNA sequence: TGTGCCAGCTCACCAGCGGGGGGGCCTCTGTACGAGCAGTACTTC. Translating gives CASSPAGGPLYEQYF. J is TRBJ2-7 and V is TRBV18, with 9 nucleotides matching TRBD2. V shed 2 bases, J shed 4 bases, and the junction held 6 bases outside the gene matches. The CDR3 runs to 15 residues. Germline loops: CDR1 KGHSH, CDR2 LQKENI.

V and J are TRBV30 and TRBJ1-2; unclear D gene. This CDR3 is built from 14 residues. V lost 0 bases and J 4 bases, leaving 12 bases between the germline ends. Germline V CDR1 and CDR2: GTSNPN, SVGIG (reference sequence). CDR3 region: CAWSVPPAGYGYTF. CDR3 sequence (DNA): TGTGCCTGGAGTGTACCCCCGGCGGGCTATGGCTACACCTTC.

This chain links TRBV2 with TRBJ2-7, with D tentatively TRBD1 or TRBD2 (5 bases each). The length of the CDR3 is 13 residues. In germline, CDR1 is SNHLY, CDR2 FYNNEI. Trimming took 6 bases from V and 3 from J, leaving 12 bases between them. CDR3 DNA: TGTGCCAGCAGCGGGGACGGGAACTACGAGCAGTACTTC. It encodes CASSGDGNYEQYF.

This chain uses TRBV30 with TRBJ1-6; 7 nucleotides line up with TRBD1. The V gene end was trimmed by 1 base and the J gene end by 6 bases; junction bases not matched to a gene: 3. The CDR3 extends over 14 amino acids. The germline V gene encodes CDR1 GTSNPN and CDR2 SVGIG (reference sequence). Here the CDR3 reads CAWSAGQANSPLHF. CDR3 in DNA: TGTGCCTGGAGTGCCGGACAGGCTAATTCACCCCTCCACTTT. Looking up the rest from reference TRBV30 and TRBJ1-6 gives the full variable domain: SQTIHQWPATLVQPVGSPLSLECTVEGTSNPNLYWYRQAAGRGLQLLFYSVGIGQISSEVPQNLSASRPQDRQFILSSKKLLLSDSGFYLCAWSAGQANSPLHFGNGTRLTVT.

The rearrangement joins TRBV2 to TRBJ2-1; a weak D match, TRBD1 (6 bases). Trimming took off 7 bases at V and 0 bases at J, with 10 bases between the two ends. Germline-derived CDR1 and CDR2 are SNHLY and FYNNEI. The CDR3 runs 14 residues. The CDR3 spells CASIRGSSYNEQFF. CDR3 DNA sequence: TGTGCCAGCATTAGGGGGAGCTCCTACAATGAGCAGTTCTTC.